One sample yielded the 24 T cell receptor beta chains listed below, sequenced in a study of T cell responses to AZD1222 COVID-19 vaccine. Method: immunoSEQ multiplex PCR; TCRdb's copy keeps in-frame clones and lacks some. This sample yields over 110,000 clones, of which roughly 88% are seen a single time; 1.5% to 2% belongs to the top ten. The sequencing used peripheral blood, collected 28 days after the second AZD1222 dose. The origin of the receptors is an adult who received the AZD1222 COVID-19 vaccine.

This chain connects TRBV5-1 to TRBJ2-1; maybe TRBD1 (5 bases). CDR1 and CDR2 from the germline V gene are SGHRS and YFSETQ. The ends were cut back, 5 bases at V and 0 bases at J, with 12 bases in the middle. There are 15 residues in the CDR3. The CDR3 sequence: CASRGQGSSYNEQFF. The CDR3 DNA follows: TGCGCCAGCAGGGGCCAGGGTAGCTCCTACAATGAGCAGTTCTTC.

V is TRBV6-5 and J is TRBJ1-1, with D unclear. Germline CDR1 reads MNHEY; CDR2 reads SVGAGI. Trimming left V 6 bases short and J 6 bases short, with 20 bases between. This CDR3 region has 15 residues. The CDR3 DNA is TGTGCCAGCAGGATGTTGCGGACCGGCTCCCCTGAAGCTTTCTTT. It is translated as CASRMLRTGSPEAFF.

The V gene is TRBV2, the J gene TRBJ1-1; no clear D. V was shortened by 6 bases and J by 3 bases, with 11 bases between the two germline ends. CDR3 length: 13 residues. CDR1 SNHLY and CDR2 FYNNEI come from the germline V gene. The DNA of the CDR3 is TGTGCCAGCAGCACCAAGGGAGACACTGAAGCTTTCTTT. Protein: CASSTKGDTEAFF. Full variable domain (missing parts from reference TRBV2 and TRBJ1-1): EPEVTQTPSHQVTQMGQEVILRCVPISNHLYFYWYRQILGQKVEFLVSFYNNEISEKSEIFDDQFSVERPDGSNFTLKIRSTKLEDSAMYFCASSTKGDTEAFFGQGTRLTVV.

Of note for this clone: One end of the junction varies from germline; a read error may be responsible. The V gene is TRBV29-1, the J gene TRBJ2-7, with 7 bases lining up with TRBD1. Germline V gene lookup returns CDR1 SQVTM and CDR2 ANQGSEA. The CDR3 loop spans 12 amino acids. The CDR3: CSVEDRDYEQYF. Here the CDR3 DNA reads TGCAGCGTGGAAGACAGGGACTACGAGCAGTACTTC.

V is TRBV7-2 and J is TRBJ2-7; a possible D gene is TRBD1 (6 bases). The CDR3 is 14 amino acids. V was pared by 5 bases and J by 2 bases, with 13 bases between. Looked up from germline, CDR1 is SGHTA and CDR2 is FQGNSA. CDR3 region: CASSPAGVAYEQYF. Here the CDR3 DNA reads TGTGCCAGCAGCCCCGCAGGGGTGGCCTACGAGCAGTACTTC.

The rearrangement uses TRBV3-1 (or the pseudogene TRBV3-2) and TRBJ1-1; the D is unclear. CDR3 length: 15 amino acids. Germline lookup yields CDR1 LGHDT and CDR2 YNNKEL (reference sequence). Trimming pared 2 bases from V and 3 bases from J, leaving 13 bases between. CDR3: CASSQNQRRDTEAFF. Written as DNA, the CDR3 is TGTGCCAGCAGCCAAAACCAGAGACGGGACACTGAAGCTTTCTTT.

The chain employs TRBV11-3 and TRBJ2-2, with D perhaps matching TRBD1 or TRBD2 (6 bases each). The CDR3 covers 13 residues. Germline V gene sequence: CDR1 SGHNT, CDR2 YENEEA. V was clipped by 6 bases and J by 6 bases, with 11 bases between them. As DNA, the CDR3 is TGTGCCAGCAGGGAGAGGGGGGCCGGGGAGCTGTTTTTT. It yields the protein CASRERGAGELFF.

The V and J genes are TRBV12-3 or TRBV12-4 and TRBJ1-2; no definite D call. V shed 8 bases and J shed 6 bases, with 13 bases lying between them. There are 12 residues in the CDR3. CDR3 in amino acids: CASGPPTHGYTF. CDR3 DNA: TGTGCCAGCGGCCCCCCAACCCATGGCTACACCTTC.

The CDR3 bases are TGTGCCAGCAGTAGAGTGGAATGGGGAGAAAATGAAAAACTGTTTTTT. Amino acids: CASSRVEWGENEKLFF. The chain is built from TRBV28 and TRBJ1-4, with D unclear. Germline lookup yields CDR1 MDHEN and CDR2 SYDVKM. V was trimmed by 5 bases and J by 5 bases, leaving 18 bases between them. This CDR3 has 16 amino acids.

The chain's CDR3 is CASSVQTGLTGELFF. In DNA form, the CDR3 reads TGTGCCAGCAGCGTACAAACAGGGCTCACCGGGGAGCTGTTTTTT. The chain uses TRBV6-5 and TRBJ2-2; possible D gene TRBD1, 6 bases. Looked up from germline, CDR1 is MNHEY and CDR2 is SVGAGI. The CDR3 is 15 residues long. V lost 6 bases to trimming and J lost 4 bases, with 15 bases between them.

The chain combines TRBV5-8 with TRBJ1-3; perhaps TRBD1 as D (5 bases). CDR3 length: 15 residues. The ends were cut back, 5 bases at V and 2 bases at J, with 14 bases in the middle. Germline V gives CDR1 SGHTS, CDR2 YDEGEE. CDR3 DNA sequence: TGTGCCAGCAGTTGGGGCGTAGGGACTGGAAACACCATATATTTT. Its translation is CASSWGVGTGNTIYF. Together with reference TRBV5-8 and TRBJ1-3, the CDR3 gives the full variable domain: EAGVTQSPTHLIKTRGQQATLRCSPISGHTSVYWYQQALGLGLQFLLWYDEGEERNRGNFPPRFSGRQFPNYSSELNVNALELEDSALYLCASSWGVGTGNTIYFGEGSWLTVV.

The V gene is TRBV5-1, the J gene TRBJ2-7; TRBD1 agrees at 10 bases. The germline CDR1 and CDR2 sequences are SGHRS and YFSETQ. The CDR3 consists of 15 residues. Trimming removed 3 bases from V and 3 bases from J; junction bases left unmatched: 6. The CDR3 is CASSSGRTGGYEQYF. The CDR3, as DNA: TGCGCCAGCAGCTCGGGACGGACAGGGGGCTACGAGCAGTACTTC.

The J gene is TRBJ2-7, the V gene TRBV9; the D is unclear. Per germline, CDR1 SGDLS and CDR2 YYNGEE. V lost 0 bases and J lost 5, with 12 bases in between. This CDR3 is built from 14 residues. The CDR3 region has the DNA TGTGCCAGCAGCGTAGGAGTCTATGGCAACGAGCAGTACTTC. This gives the protein CASSVGVYGNEQYF.

This clone was seen once. The V call is TRBV6-2 or TRBV6-3, the J call TRBJ2-7; D ambiguous. Germline V CDR1 and CDR2: MNHEY, SVGEGT. This CDR3 contains 15 residues. The V gene lost 5 bases and the J gene lost 3 bases, with 17 bases spanning the gap. CDR3 nucleotides: TGTGCCAGCAGTAGTCCGAGAGTCGACTTCTACGAGCAGTACTTC. Translation gives CASSSPRVDFYEQYF.

The chain employs TRBV3-1 (or the pseudogene TRBV3-2) and TRBJ1-2; D might be TRBD1 (5 bases). Germline CDR1 LGHDT, CDR2 YNNKEL (reference sequence). The CDR3 totals 14 residues. V lost 3 bases, J lost 7 bases, and 15 bases lay in between. The CDR3 protein is CASSHGTGRVGYTF. The DNA of the CDR3 is TGTGCCAGCAGCCACGGGACGGGACGGGTTGGCTACACCTTC.

V and J are TRBV28 and TRBJ2-1; 7 nucleotides match TRBD2. The V gene end was trimmed by 8 bases and the J gene end by 3 bases; junction bases not matched to a gene: 4. Germline V gene sequence: CDR1 MDHEN, CDR2 SYDVKM. The CDR3 spans 13 residues. This CDR3 is CASLTSVYNEQFF. DNA for the CDR3: TGTGCCAGCCTCACTAGCGTCTACAATGAGCAGTTCTTC.

The chain recombines TRBV11-3 with TRBJ2-2; tentative D call: TRBD1 (6 bases). The germline V gene encodes CDR1 SGHNT and CDR2 YENEEA. This CDR3 has 14 amino acids. The V and J ends lost 4 bases and 7 bases respectively, with 13 bases between them. CDR3 region: CASSSTGLNGELFF. CDR3 in DNA: TGTGCCAGCAGCTCCACAGGGCTCAACGGGGAGCTGTTTTTT.

The rearrangement links TRBV18 to TRBJ2-2, with D unresolved. CDR3 length: 13 residues. Trimming stripped 1 base from V and 3 bases from J, with 3 bases between. In germline, CDR1 is KGHSH, CDR2 LQKENI. CDR3 protein: CASSPQDTGELFF. The DNA of the CDR3 is TGTGCCAGCTCACCACAAGACACCGGGGAGCTGTTTTTT.

The J gene is TRBJ1-2, the V gene TRBV5-8; D is undetermined. Germline V gives CDR1 SGHTS, CDR2 YDEGEE. Trimming cost V 0 bases and J 2 bases, with 14 bases left between them. The CDR3 extends over 16 amino acids. The CDR3 DNA sequence: TGTGCCAGCAGCTTGGGGCGGTTCCCGAGGAACTATGGCTACACCTTC. Its translation is CASSLGRFPRNYGYTF.

The V call is TRBV9, the J call TRBJ1-2; weak D call: TRBD1 (5 bases). Trimming stripped 0 bases from V and 0 bases from J, with 9 bases between. The CDR3 is 15 residues long. Germline V gene lookup returns CDR1 SGDLS and CDR2 YYNGEE. CDR3 bases: TGTGCCAGCAGCGTAGAGGGGTCCGCTAACTATGGCTACACCTTC. Translated, it gives CASSVEGSANYGYTF.

The genes are TRBV15 and TRBJ1-1; no clear D. Germline values: CDR1 LNHNV, CDR2 YYDKDF (reference sequence). This CDR3 region has 13 residues. Trimming removed 0 bases at V and 1 base at J, with 3 bases between. CDR3 in DNA: TGTGCCACCAGCAGAGAGGGGAACACTGAAGCTTTCTTT. Protein sequence: CATSREGNTEAFF. Drawing the rest from reference TRBV15 and TRBJ1-1, the complete variable domain is DAMVIQNPRYQVTQFGKPVTLSCSQTLNHNVMYWYQQKSSQAPKLLFHYYDKDFNNEADTPDNFQSRRPNTSFCFLDIRSPGLGDTAMYLCATSREGNTEAFFGQGTRLTVV.

This chain uses TRBV11-2 with TRBJ1-6, with TRBD1 identical over 7 bases. Per germline, CDR1 SGHAT and CDR2 FQNNGV. With 7 bases clipped from V and 9 bases from J, the junction kept 9 bases outside the gene matches. This CDR3 contains 14 residues. The CDR3 reads CASTLDRASSPLHF. Here the CDR3 DNA reads TGTGCCAGCACCCTAGACAGGGCTAGTTCACCCCTCCACTTT.

This clone was observed a single time. The J gene is TRBJ1-5, the V gene TRBV27; 8 bases align to TRBD1. Germline-derived CDR1 and CDR2 are MNHEY and SMNVEV (reference sequence). The length of the CDR3 is 17 residues. Losses at the gene ends were 4 bases for V and 0 bases for J; bases not matched to a gene: 8. CDR3 sequence (DNA): TGTGCCAGCAGTTCCAAAGGGACAGGATATAGCAATCAGCCCCAGCATTTT. Protein: CASSSKGTGYSNQPQHF.

V and J are TRBV7-9 and TRBJ1-2; D ambiguous. The CDR3 has 15 amino acids. The germline V gene encodes CDR1 SEHNR and CDR2 FQNEAQ (reference sequence). V was clipped by 7 bases and J by 0 bases, with 15 bases between them. The DNA of the CDR3 is TGTGCCAGCACCCTCTCGGGGTCTTCTAACTATGGCTACACCTTC. Its protein product is CASTLSGSSNYGYTF.